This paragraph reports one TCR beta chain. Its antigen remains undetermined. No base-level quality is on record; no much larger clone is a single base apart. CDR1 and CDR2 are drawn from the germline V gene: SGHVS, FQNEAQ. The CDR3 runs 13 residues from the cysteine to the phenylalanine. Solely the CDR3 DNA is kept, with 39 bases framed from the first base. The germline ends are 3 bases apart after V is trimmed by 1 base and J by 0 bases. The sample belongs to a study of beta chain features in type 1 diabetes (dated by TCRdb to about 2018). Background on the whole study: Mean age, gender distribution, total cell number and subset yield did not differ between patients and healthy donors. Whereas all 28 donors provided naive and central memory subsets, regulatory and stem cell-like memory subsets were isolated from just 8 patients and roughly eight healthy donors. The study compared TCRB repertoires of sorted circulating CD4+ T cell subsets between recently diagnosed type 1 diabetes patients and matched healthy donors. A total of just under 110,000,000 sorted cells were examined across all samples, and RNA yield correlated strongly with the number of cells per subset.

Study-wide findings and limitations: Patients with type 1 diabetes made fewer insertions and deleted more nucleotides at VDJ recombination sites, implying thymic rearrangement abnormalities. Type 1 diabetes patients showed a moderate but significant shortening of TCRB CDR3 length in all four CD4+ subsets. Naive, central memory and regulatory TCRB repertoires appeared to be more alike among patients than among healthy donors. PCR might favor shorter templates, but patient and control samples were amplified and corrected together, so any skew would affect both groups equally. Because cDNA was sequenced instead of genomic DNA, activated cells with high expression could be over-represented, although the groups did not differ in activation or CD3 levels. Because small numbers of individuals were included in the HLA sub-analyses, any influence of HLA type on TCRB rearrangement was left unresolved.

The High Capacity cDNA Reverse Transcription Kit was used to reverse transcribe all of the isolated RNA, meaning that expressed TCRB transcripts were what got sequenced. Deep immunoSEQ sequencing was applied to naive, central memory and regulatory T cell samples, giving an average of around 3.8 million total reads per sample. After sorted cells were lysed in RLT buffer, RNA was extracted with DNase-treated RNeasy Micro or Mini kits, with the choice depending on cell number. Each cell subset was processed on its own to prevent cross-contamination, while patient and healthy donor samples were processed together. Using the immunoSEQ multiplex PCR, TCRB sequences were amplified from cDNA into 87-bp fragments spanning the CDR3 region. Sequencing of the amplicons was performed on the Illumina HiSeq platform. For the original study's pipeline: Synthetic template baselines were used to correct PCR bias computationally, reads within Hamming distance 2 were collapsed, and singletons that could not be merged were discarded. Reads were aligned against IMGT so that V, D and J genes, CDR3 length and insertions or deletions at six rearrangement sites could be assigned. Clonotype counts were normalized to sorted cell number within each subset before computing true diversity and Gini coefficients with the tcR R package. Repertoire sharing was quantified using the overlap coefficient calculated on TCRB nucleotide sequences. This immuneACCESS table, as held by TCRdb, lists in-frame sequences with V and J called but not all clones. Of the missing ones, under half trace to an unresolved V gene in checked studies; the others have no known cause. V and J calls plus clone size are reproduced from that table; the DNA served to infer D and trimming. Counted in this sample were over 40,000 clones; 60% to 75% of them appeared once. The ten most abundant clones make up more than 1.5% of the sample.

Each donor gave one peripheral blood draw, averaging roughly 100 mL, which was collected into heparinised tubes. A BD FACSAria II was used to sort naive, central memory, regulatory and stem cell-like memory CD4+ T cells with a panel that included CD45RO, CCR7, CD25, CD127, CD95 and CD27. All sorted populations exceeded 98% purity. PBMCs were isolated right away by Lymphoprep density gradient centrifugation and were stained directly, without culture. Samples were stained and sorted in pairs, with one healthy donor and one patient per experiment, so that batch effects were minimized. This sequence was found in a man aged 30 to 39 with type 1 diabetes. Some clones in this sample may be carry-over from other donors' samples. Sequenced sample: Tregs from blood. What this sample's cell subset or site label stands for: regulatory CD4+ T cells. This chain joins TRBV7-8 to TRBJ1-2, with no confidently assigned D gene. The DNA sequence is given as TGTGCCAGCAGCTTAGTAGCTAACTATGGCTACACCTTC. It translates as CASSLVANYGYTF. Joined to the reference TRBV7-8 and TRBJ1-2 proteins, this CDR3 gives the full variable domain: GAGVSQSPRYKVAKRGQDVALRCDPISGHVSLFWYQQALGQGPEFLTYFQNEAQLDKSGLPSDRFFAERPEGSVSTLKIQRTQQEDSAVYLCASSLVANYGYTFGSGTRLTVV.